The 32 T cell receptor beta chains presented below share a single source sample, sequenced in a study of control samples from healthy donors and cancer patients. Using immunoSEQ multiplex PCR, the repertoire was profiled, and TCRdb retains in-frame clones only, with some absent. The table records 100,000 to 150,000 clones, approximately 89% of them present only once. Sequencing was done on a sample of blood. All receptors derive from a man between 18 and 35 years old in good health.

The chain recombines TRBV29-1 with TRBJ2-4; 7 nucleotides line up with TRBD1. The CDR3 is 14 amino acids. The ends lost 0 bases at V and 6 bases at J; junction bases unmatched: 5. CDR1 is SQVTM, CDR2 ANQGSEA, per germline. CDR3 in DNA: TGCAGCGTTGAAGATGGGTGGACAGGAAACATTCAGTACTTC. It translates to CSVEDGWTGNIQYF.

About this clone: The conserved final phenylalanine or tryptophan is absent from the CDR3, which likely points to a read error. No DNA is shown, since the ends of the CDR3 on it are uncertain; the CDR3 is the one TCRdb lists. The chain has TRBV5-4 and TRBJ1-6; the table's D call, TRBD1, has no DNA check behind it. CDR1 and CDR2 from the germline V gene are SGHNT and YYREEE (reference sequence). Inclusive of both ends, the CDR3 amounts to 13 amino acids. CDR3 sequence: CASSLHQLLNRDG.

V gene TRBV2 combines with J gene TRBJ1-5; D unresolved. Germline V gives CDR1 SNHLY, CDR2 FYNNEI. The ends were cut back, 2 bases at V and 4 bases at J, with 9 bases in the middle. This CDR3 has 14 residues. The CDR3 is CASSELAGNQPQHF. The CDR3 DNA is TGTGCCAGCAGTGAATTGGCAGGTAATCAGCCCCAGCATTTT.

V usage is TRBV7-9 and J usage is TRBJ2-3, with no clear D. Per germline, CDR1 SEHNR and CDR2 FQNEAQ (reference sequence). The CDR3 contains 13 residues. Trimming pared 2 bases from V and 2 bases from J, leaving 5 bases between. The CDR3 DNA follows: TGTGCCAGCAGCTTAATGAACACAGATACGCAGTATTTT. This codes for CASSLMNTDTQYF.

The rearrangement joins TRBV18 to TRBJ2-3; possibly TRBD2 for D (6 bases). The CDR3 loop spans 14 amino acids. The V gene lost 2 bases and the J gene lost 6 bases, with 12 bases spanning the gap. Germline V gene lookup returns CDR1 KGHSH and CDR2 LQKENI. DNA of the CDR3: TGTGCCAGCTCACCAGGGGGGTTTATCGATACGCAGTATTTT. This encodes CASSPGGFIDTQYF. Complete variable domain (other parts from reference TRBV18 and TRBJ2-3): NAGVMQNPRHLVRRRGQEARLRCSPMKGHSHVYWYRQLPEEGLKFMVYLQKENIIDESGMPKERFSAEFPKEGPSILRIQQVVRGDSAAYFCASSPGGFIDTQYFGPGTRLTVL.

The V and J genes are TRBV29-1 and TRBJ1-1; weak D call: TRBD1 (6 bases). Germline assignment: CDR1 SQVTM and CDR2 ANQGSEA. The CDR3 has 14 residues. Between the trimmed V and J ends, which lost 6 bases and 5 bases, there was a span of 19 bases. For the CDR3, the DNA is TGCAGCGTGACCTTGCGGGGGGCGGGGACTGAAGCTTTCTTT. Translating gives CSVTLRGAGTEAFF.

The CDR3 region is CAIEDSGGSEQYF. CDR3 in DNA: TGTGCCATCGAGGACAGCGGGGGCAGCGAGCAGTACTTC. The rearrangement joins TRBV10-3 to TRBJ2-7; TRBD2 matches 8 bases. This CDR3 has 13 residues. V lost 8 bases and J lost 6; bases outside the gene matches: 9. Germline V gives CDR1 ENHRY, CDR2 SYGVKD.

The rearrangement uses TRBV2 and TRBJ1-5, with D maybe TRBD1 (5 bases). This CDR3 is built from 14 residues. V was cut by 1 base and J by 5 bases, with 9 bases left in between. From germline, CDR1 is SNHLY and CDR2 FYNNEI. This CDR3 reads CASSEGGVDQPQHF. In DNA form, the CDR3 reads TGTGCCAGCAGTGAAGGGGGGGTAGATCAGCCCCAGCATTTT. The variable domain in full, with the rest retrieved from reference TRBV2 and TRBJ1-5, is EPEVTQTPSHQVTQMGQEVILRCVPISNHLYFYWYRQILGQKVEFLVSFYNNEISEKSEIFDDQFSVERPDGSNFTLKIRSTKLEDSAMYFCASSEGGVDQPQHFGDGTRLSIL.

In its sample, this clone was seen once. This chain joins TRBV12-5 and TRBJ1-2; 8 bases match TRBD1. CDR1 and CDR2 (germline): LGHNT, FRNRAP. The CDR3 length is 14 residues. J was trimmed by 8 bases and V by 7 bases; bases with no gene match: 12. CDR3 sequence: CASALGQGARGYTF. CDR3 DNA sequence: TGTGCTAGTGCTCTGGGTCAGGGGGCGCGGGGCTACACCTTC.

The chain is built from TRBV5-4 and TRBJ1-2; D may be TRBD1 (6 bases). The CDR3 is 14 residues long. Germline-derived CDR1 and CDR2 are SGHNT and YYREEE (reference sequence). Deletions cut 4 bases from V and 6 bases from J, with 16 bases between. The CDR3 protein is CASSPTGPLHGYTF. The CDR3 DNA reads as TGTGCCAGCAGCCCTACAGGGCCCCTACATGGCTACACCTTC.

This clone was detected once. The chain combines TRBV7-3 with TRBJ2-1; TRBD1 aligns across 11 bases. The CDR3 is made up of 15 amino acids. With V trimmed by 6 bases and J by 3 bases, 4 bases remained unmatched. The V gene's germline CDR1 is SGHTA and CDR2 FQGTGA. The CDR3 here is CASSWTGGFYNEQFF. The CDR3 nucleotides are TGTGCCAGCAGTTGGACAGGGGGCTTCTACAATGAGCAGTTCTTC.

The chain couples TRBV11-3 to TRBJ2-2, with 11 bases lining up with TRBD1. V shed 1 base, J shed 7 bases, and the junction held 8 bases outside the gene matches. From germline, CDR1 is SGHNT and CDR2 YENEEA. CDR3 length: 17 amino acids. The CDR3 region has the DNA TGTGCCAGCAGCTTAGGGACAGGGGGCGGGCATGACGGGGAGCTGTTTTTT. This gives the protein CASSLGTGGGHDGELFF.

V usage is TRBV2 and J usage is TRBJ1-5; weak D call: TRBD1 (5 bases). This CDR3 comprises 15 residues. CDR1 and CDR2 from the germline V gene are SNHLY and FYNNEI. Trimming shortened V by 6 bases and J by 7 bases, and 19 bases separated the two germline ends. CDR3 bases: TGTGCCAGCAGACCCTCGGGGCCGGCAAACCAGCCCCAGCATTTT. Protein product: CASRPSGPANQPQHF.

CDR3 residues: CASSINRGRDTDTQYF. The CDR3 DNA reads as TGTGCCAGCTCAATCAACAGGGGACGAGACACAGATACGCAGTATTTT. The V call is TRBV18, the J call TRBJ2-3; 7 positions agree with TRBD1. The V and J ends lost 5 bases and 2 bases, in that order; junction bases with no gene match: 10. The CDR3 covers 16 residues. Germline lookup yields CDR1 KGHSH and CDR2 LQKENI.

This clone appeared a single time. This chain links TRBV12-3 or TRBV12-4 with TRBJ2-1, with D unclear. Trimming removed 5 bases at V and 4 bases at J, with 9 bases between. The length of the CDR3 is 13 residues. CDR3 DNA sequence: TGTGCCAGCAGTACGACTGGGTACAATGAGCAGTTCTTC. Translating gives CASSTTGYNEQFF.

The rearrangement uses TRBV15 and TRBJ1-2; D may be TRBD1 (5 bases). The V gene's germline CDR1 is LNHNV and CDR2 YYDKDF (reference sequence). The CDR3 sequence is 16 residues long. V shed 0 bases and J shed 2 bases, with 13 bases lying between them. The CDR3 DNA sequence: TGTGCCACCAGCAGAGATAGGGGAATTTCCAACTATGGCTACACCTTC. Translating it yields CATSRDRGISNYGYTF.

V gene TRBV20-1 combines with J gene TRBJ2-7; possibly TRBD1 or TRBD2 for D (6 bases each). CDR1 is DFQATT, CDR2 SNEGSKA, per germline (reference sequence). The CDR3 is 11 amino acids. Between the trimmed V and J ends, which lost 3 bases and 7 bases, there was a span of 10 bases. CDR3 residues: CSASRGQEQYF. The CDR3 region has the DNA TGCAGTGCTAGCCGGGGGCAAGAGCAGTACTTC.

The V gene is TRBV7-2, the J gene TRBJ2-2; D not certain. Germline V lookup: CDR1 SGHTA, CDR2 FQGNSA. CDR3 size: 13 residues. Trimming shortened V by 2 bases and J by 7 bases, and 8 bases separated the two germline ends. The chain's CDR3 is CASSLNKVGELFF. DNA of the CDR3: TGTGCCAGCAGCTTAAATAAGGTCGGGGAGCTGTTTTTT. The complete variable domain, with remaining parts taken from reference TRBV7-2 and TRBJ2-2, reads GAGVSQSPSNKVTEKGKDVELRCDPISGHTALYWYRQSLGQGLEFLIYFQGNSAPDKSGLPSDRFSAERTGGSVSTLTIQRTQQEDSAVYLCASSLNKVGELFFGEGSRLTVL.

The chain carries TRBV10-3 and TRBJ1-1; unclear D gene. The CDR3 covers 15 residues. From germline, CDR1 is ENHRY and CDR2 SYGVKD. V shed 0 bases and J shed 3 bases, with 11 bases lying between them. CDR3 in DNA: TGTGCCATCAGTGAGTCCCGCGGTCAGGACACTGAAGCTTTCTTT. The encoded protein is CAISESRGQDTEAFF.

The chain joins TRBV4-1 to TRBJ1-2; the D is unclear. V lost 1 base to trimming and J lost 5 bases, with 8 bases between them. The V gene's germline CDR1 is MGHRA and CDR2 YSYEKL. The CDR3 length is 13 residues. The CDR3 sequence is CASSQGTGYGYTF. DNA of the CDR3: TGCGCCAGCAGCCAAGGTACTGGGTATGGCTACACCTTC.

The genes are TRBV18 and TRBJ1-4; 7 nucleotides align to TRBD1. This CDR3 contains 15 residues. Germline V gene lookup returns CDR1 KGHSH and CDR2 LQKENI. Trimming at V came to 6 bases and at J to 0 bases, leaving 4 bases not matched to a gene. The CDR3: CASSLTGATNEKLFF. CDR3 sequence (DNA): TGTGCCAGCTCTCTTACAGGGGCAACTAATGAAAAACTGTTTTTT.

The chain has TRBV2 and TRBJ2-3; perhaps TRBD1 as D (5 bases). The germline V and J ends were trimmed by 4 bases and 1 base, with 9 bases remaining between them. The CDR3 covers 14 residues. In germline, CDR1 is SNHLY, CDR2 FYNNEI. The CDR3 DNA sequence: TGTGCCAGCAGTGGCCAAGGGGGCACAGATACGCAGTATTTT. Translating it yields CASSGQGGTDTQYF.

V is TRBV29-1 and J is TRBJ1-2; no definite D call. CDR3 length: 14 residues. V was clipped by 5 bases and J by 4 bases, with 17 bases between them. Germline loops: CDR1 SQVTM, CDR2 ANQGSEA. The CDR3 protein is CSVLTARYSYGYTF. As DNA, the CDR3 is TGCAGCGTTCTTACAGCTCGATACTCCTATGGCTACACCTTC.

The CDR3 protein is CATSDPSRESSGEQFF. The DNA for the CDR3 is TGTGCCACCAGTGACCCGTCGAGGGAGTCGTCTGGTGAGCAGTTCTTC. The chain is built from TRBV24-1 and TRBJ2-1, with D possibly TRBD2 on 5 matching bases. The ends were cut back, 4 bases at V and 9 bases at J, with 21 bases in the middle. The CDR3 consists of 16 residues. CDR1 is KGHDR and CDR2 is SFDVKD in the germline V gene.

This chain connects TRBV9 to TRBJ2-3; no reliable D call. Deletions cut 0 bases from V and 0 bases from J, with 5 bases between. Germline V gives CDR1 SGDLS, CDR2 YYNGEE. The CDR3 extends over 14 amino acids. The CDR3 here is CASSVEGSTDTQYF. The CDR3 nucleotides are TGTGCCAGCAGCGTAGAAGGGAGCACAGATACGCAGTATTTT.

V gene TRBV19 combines with J gene TRBJ1-5; possibly TRBD1 for D (5 bases). Germline V gene lookup returns CDR1 LNHDA and CDR2 SQIVND (reference sequence). The CDR3 consists of 15 residues. Trimming pared 3 bases from V and 2 bases from J, leaving 11 bases between. CDR3 DNA: TGTGCCAGTAGTATGGGGGGGAGAGGCAATCAGCCCCAGCATTTT. Translation: CASSMGGRGNQPQHF.

This chain links TRBV19 with TRBJ1-4; no reliable D call. The CDR3 is 17 amino acids. V was shortened by 3 bases and J by 7 bases, with 21 bases between the two germline ends. Germline loops: CDR1 LNHDA, CDR2 SQIVND (reference sequence). CDR3 residues: CASSMVGWGDGSEKLFF. The CDR3 region has the DNA TGTGCCAGTAGTATGGTCGGTTGGGGAGACGGAAGTGAAAAACTGTTTTTT.

Points on this clone: Other DNA sequences in this sample translate to the same CDR3. V gene TRBV19 combines with J gene TRBJ1-4, with unresolved D. Trimming shortened V by 1 base and J by 7 bases, and 13 bases separated the two germline ends. Germline CDR1 and CDR2: LNHDA and SQIVND (reference sequence). The CDR3 is 15 residues long. CDR3 sequence: CASSIVAHRGEKLFF. CDR3 DNA sequence: TGTGCCAGTAGTATAGTGGCCCATCGAGGTGAAAAACTGTTTTTT.

The chain carries TRBV6-2 or TRBV6-3 and TRBJ2-1; D ambiguous. V was clipped by 1 base and J by 6 bases, with 13 bases between them. The CDR3 extends over 15 amino acids. Germline loops: CDR1 MNHEY, CDR2 SVGEGT. The CDR3 is CASSYWVGFGNEQFF. The CDR3 nucleotides read TGTGCCAGCAGTTACTGGGTGGGGTTCGGCAATGAGCAGTTCTTC.

The chain employs TRBV9 and TRBJ2-5; TRBD2 matches at 7 bases. Unmatched junction bases numbered 6, after V lost 3 bases and J lost 1 base. Germline V lookup: CDR1 SGDLS, CDR2 YYNGEE. The CDR3 length is 15 residues. CDR3 bases: TGTGCCAGCAGCGCGAACCCTAGCGGCCAAGAGACCCAGTACTTC. This translates into CASSANPSGQETQYF. The variable domain in full, with the rest retrieved from reference TRBV9 and TRBJ2-5, is DSGVTQTPKHLITATGQRVTLRCSPRSGDLSVYWYQQSLDQGLQFLIQYYNGEERAKGNILERFSAQQFPDLHSELNLSSLELGDSALYFCASSANPSGQETQYFGPGTRLLVL.

The gene calls are TRBV10-2 and TRBJ1-5; D gene uncertain. This CDR3 is 15 amino acids long. V dropped 3 bases and J dropped 3 bases, with 12 bases sitting between them. CDR1 and CDR2 (germline): WSHSY, SAAADI. The CDR3 loop reads CASSDAWVNNQPQHF. The CDR3 DNA sequence: TGCGCCAGCAGTGATGCCTGGGTGAACAATCAGCCCCAGCATTTT.

The chain carries TRBV27 and TRBJ2-7; the D gene is possibly TRBD1 (5 bases). Trimming pared 7 bases from V and 4 bases from J, leaving 14 bases between. The CDR3 is made up of 13 amino acids. CDR1 MNHEY and CDR2 SMNVEV come from the germline V gene (reference sequence). CDR3 bases: TGTGCCAGCACTGGGGCAGGGCGGTACGAGCAGTACTTC. Protein sequence: CASTGAGRYEQYF.